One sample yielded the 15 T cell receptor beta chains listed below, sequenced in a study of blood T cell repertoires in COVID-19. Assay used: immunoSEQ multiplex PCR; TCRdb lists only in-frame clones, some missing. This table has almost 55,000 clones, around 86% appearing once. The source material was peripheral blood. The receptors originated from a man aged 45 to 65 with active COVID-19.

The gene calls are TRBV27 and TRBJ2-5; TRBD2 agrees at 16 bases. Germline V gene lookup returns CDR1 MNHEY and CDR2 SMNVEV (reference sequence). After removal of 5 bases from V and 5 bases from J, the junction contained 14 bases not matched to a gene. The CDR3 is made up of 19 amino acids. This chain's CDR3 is CASSPGTSGGASSQETQYF. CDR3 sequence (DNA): TGTGCCAGCAGTCCTGGGACTAGCGGGGGGGCCTCGTCACAGGAGACCCAGTACTTC.

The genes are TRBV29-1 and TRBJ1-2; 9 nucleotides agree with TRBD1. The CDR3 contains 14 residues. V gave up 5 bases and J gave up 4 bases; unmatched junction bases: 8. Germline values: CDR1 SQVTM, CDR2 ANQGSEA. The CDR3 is CSVSAGTGSYGYTF. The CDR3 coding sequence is TGCAGCGTTAGTGCCGGGACAGGGAGCTATGGCTACACCTTC.

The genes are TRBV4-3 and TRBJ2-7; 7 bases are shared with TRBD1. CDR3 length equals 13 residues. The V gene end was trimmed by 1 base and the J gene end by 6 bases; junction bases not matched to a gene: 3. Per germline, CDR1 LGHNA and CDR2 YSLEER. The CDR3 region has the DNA TGCGCCAGCAGCCAAGTGGGACAGCTCGAGCAGTACTTC. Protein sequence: CASSQVGQLEQYF.

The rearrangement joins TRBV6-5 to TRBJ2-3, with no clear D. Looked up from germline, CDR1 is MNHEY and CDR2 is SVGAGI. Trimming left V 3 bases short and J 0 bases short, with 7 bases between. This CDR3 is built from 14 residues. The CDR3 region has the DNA TGTGCCAGCAGTTATGGCCCTAGCACAGATACGCAGTATTTT. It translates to CASSYGPSTDTQYF.

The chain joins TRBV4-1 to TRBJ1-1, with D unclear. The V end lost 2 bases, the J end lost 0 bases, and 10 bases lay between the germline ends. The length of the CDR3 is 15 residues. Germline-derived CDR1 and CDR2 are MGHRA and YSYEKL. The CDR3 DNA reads TGCGCCAGCAGCCAAAGGCGGCTTCTGAACACTGAAGCTTTCTTT. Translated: CASSQRRLLNTEAFF.

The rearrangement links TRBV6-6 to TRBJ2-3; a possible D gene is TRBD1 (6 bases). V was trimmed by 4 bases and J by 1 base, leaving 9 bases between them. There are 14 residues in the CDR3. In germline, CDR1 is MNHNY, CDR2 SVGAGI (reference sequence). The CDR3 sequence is CASSLQGRTDTQYF. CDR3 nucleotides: TGTGCCAGCAGTTTGCAGGGGCGCACAGATACGCAGTATTTT.

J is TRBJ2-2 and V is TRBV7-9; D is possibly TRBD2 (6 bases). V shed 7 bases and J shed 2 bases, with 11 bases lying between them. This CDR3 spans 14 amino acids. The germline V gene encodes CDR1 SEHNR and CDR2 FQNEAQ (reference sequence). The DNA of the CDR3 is TGTGCCAGCAAATCTAGCGTTAACACCGGGGAGCTGTTTTTT. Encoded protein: CASKSSVNTGELFF.

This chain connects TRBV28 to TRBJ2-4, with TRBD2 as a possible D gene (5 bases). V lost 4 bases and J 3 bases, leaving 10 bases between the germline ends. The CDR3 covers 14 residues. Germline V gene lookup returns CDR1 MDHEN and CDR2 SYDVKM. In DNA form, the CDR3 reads TGTGCCAGCAGTTCTCGACGGGGCAAAAACATTCAGTACTTC. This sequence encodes CASSSRRGKNIQYF.

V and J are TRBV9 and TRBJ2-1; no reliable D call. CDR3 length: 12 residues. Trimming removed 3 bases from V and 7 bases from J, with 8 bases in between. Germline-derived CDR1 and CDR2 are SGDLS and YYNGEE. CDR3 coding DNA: TGTGCCAGCAGCGCCCACATGAATGAGCAGTTCTTC. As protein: CASSAHMNEQFF.

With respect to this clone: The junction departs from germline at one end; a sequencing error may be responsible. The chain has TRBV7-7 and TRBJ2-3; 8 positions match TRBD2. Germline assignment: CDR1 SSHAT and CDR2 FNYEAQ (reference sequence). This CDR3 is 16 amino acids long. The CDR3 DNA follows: TGTGCTAGCAGCTTAACTGCGGGGGGACACACAGATACGCAGTATTTT. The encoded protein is CASSLTAGGHTDTQYF.

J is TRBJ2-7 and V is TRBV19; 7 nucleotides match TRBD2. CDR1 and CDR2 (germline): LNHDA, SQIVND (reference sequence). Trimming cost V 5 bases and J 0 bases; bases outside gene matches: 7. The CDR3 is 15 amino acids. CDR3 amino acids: CASSAGGTGSYEQYF. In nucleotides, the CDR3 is TGTGCCAGTAGTGCCGGGGGGACCGGCTCCTACGAGCAGTACTTC. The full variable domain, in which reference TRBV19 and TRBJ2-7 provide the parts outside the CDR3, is DGGITQSPKYLFRKEGQNVTLSCEQNLNHDAMYWYRQDPGQGLRLIYYSQIVNDFQKGDIAEGYSVSREKKESFPLTVTSAQKNPTAFYLCASSAGGTGSYEQYFGPGTRLTVT.

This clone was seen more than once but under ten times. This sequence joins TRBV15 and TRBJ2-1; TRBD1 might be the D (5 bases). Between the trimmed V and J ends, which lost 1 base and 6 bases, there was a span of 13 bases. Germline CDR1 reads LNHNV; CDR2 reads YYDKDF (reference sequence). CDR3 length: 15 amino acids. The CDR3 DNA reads TGTGCCACCAGCAGAGTTACAGGTGCACGCAATGAGCAGTTCTTC. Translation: CATSRVTGARNEQFF.

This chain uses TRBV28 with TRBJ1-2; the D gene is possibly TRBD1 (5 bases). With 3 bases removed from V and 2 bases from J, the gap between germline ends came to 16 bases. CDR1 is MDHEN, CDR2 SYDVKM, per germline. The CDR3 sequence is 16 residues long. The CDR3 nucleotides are TGTGCCAGCAGTTTTTCGGGCGCAGGGTCCAACTATGGCTACACCTTC. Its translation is CASSFSGAGSNYGYTF.

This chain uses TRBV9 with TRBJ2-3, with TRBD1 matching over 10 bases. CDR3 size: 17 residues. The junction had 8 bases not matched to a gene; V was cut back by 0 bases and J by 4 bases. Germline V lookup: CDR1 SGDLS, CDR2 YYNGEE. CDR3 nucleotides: TGTGCCAGCAGCGTAGCTACGGGACAGGGGATCTCAGATACGCAGTATTTT. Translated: CASSVATGQGISDTQYF. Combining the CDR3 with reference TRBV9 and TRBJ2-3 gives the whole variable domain DSGVTQTPKHLITATGQRVTLRCSPRSGDLSVYWYQQSLDQGLQFLIQYYNGEERAKGNILERFSAQQFPDLHSELNLSSLELGDSALYFCASSVATGQGISDTQYFGPGTRLTVL.

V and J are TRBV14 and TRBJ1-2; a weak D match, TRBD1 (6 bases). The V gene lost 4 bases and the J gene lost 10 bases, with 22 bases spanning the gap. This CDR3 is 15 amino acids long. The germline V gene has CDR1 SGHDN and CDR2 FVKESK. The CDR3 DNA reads TGTGCCAGCAGCCTTCGTCCAGGGGCGGAATATTACTACACCTTC. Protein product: CASSLRPGAEYYYTF.